This T cell receptor (beta chain) was obtained from a study of T-cell reconstitution after alpha-beta-depleted transplantation in children. This clonotype was found many times. This CDR3 has 16 residues. CDR1 is SGHTA and CDR2 is FQGNSA in the germline V gene. Trimming took 6 bases from V and 4 from J; bases not matched to a gene: 8. As it was prepared, the TCRbeta library received unique molecular identifiers. TCRdb reprocessed the PCR reads via MiXCR and lists one record per CDR3 protein. The sample records about 640,000 distinct CDR3 sequences, roughly 17% being singletons. The chain recombines TRBV7-2 with TRBJ2-3; 12 bases line up with TRBD2. Sequencing used PBMCs from the stem cell graft donor, obtained from the stem cell graft. The clonotype was recovered from a human donor who donated a stem cell graft to a child with acute myeloid leukemia. The DNA for the CDR3 is TGTGCCAGCAGATCTAGCGGGGGGGCTTTCGCAGATACGCAGTATTTT. It is translated as CASRSSGGAFADTQYF.